What follows is one T cell receptor beta chain and its context. The sample belongs to a study of blood T cell repertoires in COVID-19. Study-level information: COVID-19 samples collected from the United States, Italy and Spain covered acute and convalescent phases. Sample material is recorded as cDNA or gDNA derived from T cells, B-cell-depleted T cells, or PBMCs.

CDR1 is SGHAT and CDR2 is FQDESV in the germline V gene (reference sequence). The CDR3 has 15 residues. V was clipped by 4 bases and J by 2 bases; unmatched bases: 7. Sequenced by immunoSEQ multiplex PCR; TCRdb stores in-frame clones only, minus some. This table holds 200,000 to 300,000 clones, roughly nine tenths found once. This clonotype was sampled from a man between 60 and 75 years old who had recovered from COVID-19. Source material: peripheral blood. This chain joins TRBV11-1 and TRBJ2-5; the match to TRBD1 covers 7 bases. The CDR3 loop is CASSSDTGVQETQYF. CDR3 nucleotides: TGTGCCAGCAGCTCGGATACAGGGGTACAAGAGACCCAGTACTTC.